The present T cell receptor (beta chain) was sequenced within a study of cytomegalovirus exposure and HLA in healthy donors. About the research overall: Earlier, 110 million or so unique TCR beta sequences were recovered from 170 million or so T cells by an analysis. Overall study findings and caveats: The authors assumed roughly uniform sequencing depth across donors for presence/absence analyses. In a later analysis, parvovirus B19, influenza, CMV and Epstein-Barr virus appeared linked to several top co-occurrence clusters. Most TCRs appeared rarely, but some public TCRs recurred in many donors.

Details on this clone: As yet, its antigen is unknown.

PCR used 60 Vbeta primers and 13 Jbeta primers. Method: immunoSEQ multiplex PCR; TCRdb's copy keeps in-frame clones and lacks some. This sample yields some 190,000 clones, of which 60% to 85% are seen a single time; about 1.5% belongs to the top ten. V was pared by 0 bases and J by 5 bases, with 7 bases of the junction left unmatched. From germline, CDR1 is SGHRS and CDR2 YFSETQ. This CDR3 is built from 16 residues. The receptor comes from a woman between 18 and 29 years old in good health and CMV-seronegative. V gene TRBV5-1 combines with J gene TRBJ2-5, with 10 bases lining up with TRBD2. The source material was PBMCs. DNA of the CDR3: TGCGCCAGCAGCTTGGGTGGAACTAGCGGGGCCGAGACCCAGTACTTC. It translates to CASSLGGTSGAETQYF.